What follows are 9 T cell receptor beta chains derived from one specimen sequenced in a study of T-cell memory formation after mild COVID-19. TCRdb analysed the 5' RACE reads with MiXCR anew, one entry per CDR3 protein. The data contain 450,000 or so distinct CDR3 sequences, 15% to 25% of them singletons. The specimen sequenced was PBMCs or a T cell subset sorted from them (not recorded which). These receptors all stem from an adult woman who had mild COVID-19 (a few samples of this study predate the infection). Cell type and time point are not known.

This rearrangement joins TRBV9 to TRBJ2-1; D is unclear. The CDR3 is made up of 15 amino acids. Germline V lookup: CDR1 SGDLS, CDR2 YYNGEE. V was trimmed by 0 bases and J by 8 bases, leaving 15 bases between them. In nucleotides, the CDR3 is TGTGCCAGCAGCGTAGATGGCCGTCCGACCGATGAGCAGTTCTTC. Translating gives CASSVDGRPTDEQFF.

This clonotype was observed a few times. CDR3 DNA: TGTGCCAGCAGCCAAGATTGGCGTTCACCCCTCCACTTT. Translated: CASSQDWRSPLHF. The V gene is TRBV3-1, the J gene TRBJ1-6; D is unresolved. The CDR3 sequence is 13 residues long. V lost 0 bases, J lost 9 bases, and 6 bases lay in between. Germline V gives CDR1 LGHDT, CDR2 YNNKEL (reference sequence).

This clonotype was seen more than once but under ten times. J is TRBJ2-2 and V is TRBV7-9; possible D gene TRBD2, 5 bases. V was pared by 8 bases and J by 1 base, with 14 bases between. Germline CDR1 reads SEHNR; CDR2 reads FQNEAQ (reference sequence). This CDR3 contains 15 residues. The DNA for the CDR3 is TGTGCCAGCCCTCGCCCCGGGATGAACACCGGGGAGCTGTTTTTT. Its translation: CASPRPGMNTGELFF.

This clonotype turned up a few times. The chain carries TRBV3-1 and TRBJ2-1; D ambiguous. Per germline, CDR1 LGHDT and CDR2 YNNKEL (reference sequence). V was cut by 4 bases and J by 9 bases, with 13 bases left in between. This CDR3 region has 13 residues. The CDR3 DNA is TGTGCCAGCAGCCCCTCTGGAGAAGCTGAGCAGTTCTTC. As protein: CASSPSGEAEQFF.

This rearrangement joins TRBV24-1 to TRBJ2-7; 12 bases are shared with TRBD1. Looked up from germline, CDR1 is KGHDR and CDR2 is SFDVKD. The trim removed 7 bases at V and 5 bases at J, leaving 2 bases unmatched. CDR3 size: 13 residues. CDR3 region: CATRGQGANEQYF. The CDR3, as DNA: TGTGCCACCAGGGGACAGGGGGCCAACGAGCAGTACTTC.

This clonotype was observed many times. The chain joins TRBV27 to TRBJ2-5; 12 bases are a match to TRBD2. CDR1 is MNHEY, CDR2 SMNVEV, per germline (reference sequence). The CDR3 loop spans 17 amino acids. The V and J ends lost 6 bases and 4 bases, in that order; junction bases with no gene match: 12. CDR3 protein: CASSTTSGSLFPETQYF. CDR3 coding DNA: TGTGCCAGCAGCACGACTAGCGGGAGCTTATTTCCAGAGACCCAGTACTTC.

This clonotype turned up a few times. V is TRBV5-1 and J is TRBJ2-3, with unresolved D. Between the trimmed V and J ends, which lost 0 bases and 2 bases, there was a span of 7 bases. Germline CDR1 reads SGHRS; CDR2 reads YFSETQ. The CDR3 length is 14 residues. This CDR3 is CASSLEAPTDTQYF. CDR3 coding DNA: TGCGCCAGCAGCTTGGAGGCCCCCACAGATACGCAGTATTTT. Filled out from reference TRBV5-1 and TRBJ2-3, the complete variable domain reads KAGVTQTPRYLIKTRGQQVTLSCSPISGHRSVSWYQQTPGQGLQFLFEYFSETQRNKGNFPGRFSGRQFSNSRSEMNVSTLELGDSALYLCASSLEAPTDTQYFGPGTRLTVL.

V usage is TRBV7-3 and J usage is TRBJ2-5, with 7 nucleotides matching TRBD2. CDR3 length: 13 amino acids. Germline V gene lookup returns CDR1 SGHTA and CDR2 FQGTGA. J lost 3 bases, V lost 5 bases, and 3 bases had no gene match. The CDR3 protein is CASSQAGEETQYF. Here the CDR3 DNA reads TGTGCCAGCAGCCAGGCGGGAGAAGAGACCCAGTACTTC.

The chain combines TRBV27 with TRBJ1-6; 9 bases are a match to TRBD1. The V segment lost 6 bases and the J segment 7 bases; nucleotides outside the gene matches: 7. From germline, CDR1 is MNHEY and CDR2 SMNVEV (reference sequence). The CDR3 length is 15 residues. The CDR3 sequence: CASRGQGNVNSPLHF. In DNA, the CDR3 is TGTGCCAGCAGGGGACAGGGCAATGTCAATTCACCCCTCCACTTT.